This T cell receptor beta chain was recorded in a study of siplizumab effects on memory and regulatory T cells. The table came from immunoSEQ multiplex PCR; TCRdb's copy has only in-frame clones and leaves some out. The profile shows tens of thousands of clones, about 93% of them singletons. Comments on this clone: Its antigen is undetermined.

Study observations and caveats: In siplizumab conditions, mappable alloreactive CD4+ clones averaged around 64% Treg-derived, against 25% to 30% in controls.

Per the germline V gene, CDR1 is SGHAT and CDR2 is FQNNGV. The CDR3 is made up of 15 amino acids. V lost 0 bases and J lost 2, with 10 bases in between. The sequenced sample was non-Treg CD4+ T cells sorted from blood. This TCR was sampled from a human donor in good health. The rearrangement links TRBV11-2 to TRBJ1-1, with a weak D call TRBD1 (5 bases). CDR3 residues: CASSLDGAANTEAFF. CDR3 in DNA: TGTGCCAGCAGCTTAGATGGGGCAGCTAACACTGAAGCTTTCTTT.